What follows is one T cell receptor beta chain and its context. Vbeta (60) and Jbeta (13) primers were used in the PCR. Sequenced by immunoSEQ multiplex PCR; TCRdb stores in-frame clones only, minus some. Found here are roughly 100,000 clones, approximately 87% of them singletons; the top ten hold 2% to 3%. Germline loops: CDR1 SEHNR, CDR2 FQNEAQ (reference sequence). The trim removed 5 bases at V and 2 bases at J, leaving 6 bases unmatched. The CDR3 has 16 amino acids. The source of the sample is a study of cytomegalovirus exposure and HLA in healthy donors. This chain connects TRBV7-9 to TRBJ1-1, with 12 bases lining up with TRBD1. This receptor was identified in a man aged 35 to 55 in good health and CMV-seronegative. The source material was PBMCs. The CDR3 region has the DNA TGTGCCAGCAGCCTTACGGGACAGGGGGCTAACACTGAAGCTTTCTTT. Its protein product is CASSLTGQGANTEAFF.